Listed below are T cell receptor beta chains from one sample, sequenced in a study of blood T cells in healthy people across ages. One entry per CDR3 protein results from TCRdb running MiXCR on the 5' RACE reads. The sample lists some 900,000 distinct CDR3 sequences, roughly 43% seen once, with 13% in the top ten. Sequenced material: blood. These receptor sequences come from a young man in good health. Each CDR3 is given with its conserved first and last residue. The order of the fields is J gene, V gene, D gene, clone size, CDR3 protein, CDR3 DNA. A D gene is named only where the DNA matches it firmly. The listing skips clone size in some rows; elsewhere it reads once, few, many or a size class.

TRBJ2-6,TRBV5-1,TRBD1,NA,CASSLGFEGGASGANVLTF,TGCGCCAGCAGCTTGGGTTTTGAAGGGGGCGCCTCTGGGGCCAACGTCCTGACTTTC
TRBJ2-5,TRBV12-3/TRBV12-4,TRBD2,few,CASSSWTSGGPQETQYF,TGTGCCAGCAGTTCCTGGACTAGCGGGGGACCCCAGGAGACCCAGTACTTC
TRBJ2-2,TRBV4-2,NA,NA,CASSQARDGELFF,TGTGCCAGCAGCCAAGCTCGGGACGGGGAGCTGTTTTTT
TRBJ2-1,TRBV29-1,NA,many,CSVEDGGYNEQFF,TGCAGCGTTGAAGATGGCGGCTACAATGAGCAGTTCTTC
TRBJ1-1,TRBV9,NA,NA,CASSSQTGHNTEAFF,TGTGCCAGCAGCTCCCAGACAGGCCACAACACTGAAGCTTTCTTT
TRBJ2-1,TRBV3-1,TRBD1,few,CASSEDPGGRSYNEQFF,TGTGCCAGCAGCGAAGATCCAGGGGGCCGGTCCTACAATGAGCAGTTCTTT
TRBJ2-1,TRBV27,NA,NA,CASSPPMGGTNNEQFF,TGTGCCAGCAGTCCCCCCATGGGCGGGACCAACAATGAGCAGTTCTTC
TRBJ1-6,TRBV5-1,NA,NA,CASSPTGSSPLHF,TGCGCCAGCTCCCCAACAGGGAGTTCACCCCTCCACTTT
TRBJ2-5,TRBV7-2,NA,few,CASSLAQTTETQYF,TGTGCCAGCAGCTTAGCGCAGACTACAGAGACCCAGTACTTC
TRBJ2-7,TRBV12-3/TRBV12-4,NA,few,CASSALVDFYEQYF,TGTGCCAGCAGTGCCTTGGTAGACTTCTACGAGCAGTACTTC
TRBJ2-5,TRBV12-3/TRBV12-4,TRBD2,NA,CASSFTAGALGEQYF,TGTGCCAGCAGTTTCACAGCGGGGGCTTTGGGGGAGCAGTACTTC
TRBJ1-1,TRBV7-2,TRBD1,NA,CASSFRGQGGSTEAFF,TGTGCCAGCAGCTTCCGCGGACAGGGGGGGAGCACTGAAGCTTTCTTT
TRBJ1-1,TRBV7-9,TRBD1,NA,CASSLGSQGATEAFF,TGTGCCAGCAGCTTGGGCAGTCAGGGGGCCACTGAAGCTTTCTTT
TRBJ2-5,TRBV5-6,TRBD1,NA,CASSHRGQDQETQYF,TGTGCCAGCAGCCACAGGGGACAGGACCAAGAGACCCAGTACTTC
TRBJ2-3,TRBV7-9,TRBD2,few,CASSLASSGGSSQYF,TGTGCCAGCAGCTTAGCTTCTAGCGGGGGCTCCTCGCAGTATTTT